This TCR beta chain was recovered during a study of blood T cell repertoires in COVID-19. Study as a whole: Collection of acute and convalescent COVID-19 samples took place in the United States, Italy and Spain.

Authors' methods: Reference gene primer amplification in the assay estimated nucleated cell counts. Here immunoSEQ multiplex PCR was the method, and the copy in TCRdb shows in-frame clones only, minus some. For V, J and clone size, that table is used; D and trimming come from the DNA. This sample yields under 150,000 clones, of which 88% are seen a single time; around 26% belongs to the top ten. V shed 1 base and J shed 0 bases, with 10 bases lying between them. Germline V gene data show CDR1 as MNHNS and CDR2 as SASEGT. The CDR3 has 16 amino acids. This receptor was identified in a human donor in a cohort sampled during active COVID-19. The specimen sequenced was peripheral blood. This rearrangement joins TRBV6-1 to TRBJ2-1, with a weak D call TRBD1 (6 bases). In DNA, the CDR3 is TGTGCCAGCAGTGAAGAGGTAGGGGGCTCCTACAATGAGCAGTTCTTC. Translated: CASSEEVGGSYNEQFF.